The 17 T cell receptor beta chains below all came from one sample that was sequenced in a study of blood T cell repertoires in COVID-19. Method: immunoSEQ multiplex PCR; TCRdb's copy keeps in-frame clones and lacks some. The repertoire has 200,000 to 250,000 clones, roughly nine tenths of them found once; the top ten carry roughly 3.7%. The sequencing sample was made of PBMCs or T cells enriched from blood (not recorded which). All receptors derive from a young woman in a cohort exposed to, infected with or recovered from COVID-19 (not recorded which).

The chain uses TRBV6-5 and TRBJ2-3; a possible D gene is TRBD2 (5 bases). This CDR3 region has 15 residues. Germline lookup yields CDR1 MNHEY and CDR2 SVGAGI. Trimming shortened V by 7 bases and J by 5 bases, and 19 bases separated the two germline ends. This CDR3 is CASTSTRRRRDTQYF. CDR3 DNA: TGTGCCAGCACCTCGACTCGTCGGAGGAGAGATACGCAGTATTTT.

The V call is TRBV25-1, the J call TRBJ2-1; the match to TRBD2 covers 7 bases. There are 15 residues in the CDR3. Germline CDR1 and CDR2: MGHDK and SYGVNS. Trimming removed 4 bases from V and 8 bases from J; junction bases left unmatched: 11. CDR3 in DNA: TGTGCCAGCAGTGGTCTCAATACTAGCGTCGATGAGCAGTTCTTC. Translation: CASSGLNTSVDEQFF.

The chain carries TRBV6-5 and TRBJ2-6; D gene uncertain. CDR1 is MNHEY and CDR2 is SVGAGI in the germline V gene. The CDR3 has 15 amino acids. V lost 6 bases to trimming and J lost 0 bases, with 9 bases between them. The CDR3, as DNA: TGTGCCAGCAGACCAATCAGCTCTGGGGCCAACGTCCTGACTTTC. Amino acids: CASRPISSGANVLTF.

The chain links TRBV5-4 to TRBJ2-1; D remains ambiguous. The germline V gene has CDR1 SGHNT and CDR2 YYREEE (reference sequence). This CDR3 has 15 amino acids. The ends were cut back, 0 bases at V and 5 bases at J, with 12 bases in the middle. CDR3 nucleotide sequence: TGTGCCAGCAGCTTGGACCCTCTAGTTGACAATGAGCAGTTCTTC. As protein: CASSLDPLVDNEQFF.

The chain recombines TRBV14 with TRBJ1-1, with D possibly being TRBD1 (6 bases). Germline V lookup: CDR1 SGHDN, CDR2 FVKESK. There are 13 residues in the CDR3. V lost 6 bases to trimming and J lost 5 bases, with 13 bases between them. The CDR3: CASRLGGETEAFF. CDR3 in DNA: TGTGCCAGCAGGTTAGGGGGGGAGACTGAAGCTTTCTTT.

V gene TRBV6-5 combines with J gene TRBJ1-2; D gene ambiguous. Germline CDR1 MNHEY, CDR2 SVGAGI. This CDR3 comprises 11 residues. Trimming pared 5 bases from V and 1 base from J, leaving 2 bases between. CDR3 region: CASSLNYGYTF. CDR3 nucleotide sequence: TGTGCCAGCAGTCTTAACTATGGCTACACCTTC.

This CDR3 is CASSLGGQGALTGYTF. For the CDR3, the DNA is TGCGCCAGCAGCTTGGGAGGACAGGGGGCTCTGACTGGCTACACCTTC. The chain recombines TRBV5-1 with TRBJ1-2, with TRBD1 identical over 11 bases. The CDR3 consists of 16 residues. The V gene end was trimmed by 0 bases and the J gene end by 7 bases; junction bases not matched to a gene: 8. Germline lookup yields CDR1 SGHRS and CDR2 YFSETQ. Together with reference TRBV5-1 and TRBJ1-2, the CDR3 gives the full variable domain: KAGVTQTPRYLIKTRGQQVTLSCSPISGHRSVSWYQQTPGQGLQFLFEYFSETQRNKGNFPGRFSGRQFSNSRSEMNVSTLELGDSALYLCASSLGGQGALTGYTFGSGTRLTVV.

The chain couples TRBV5-1 to TRBJ1-2, with D perhaps matching TRBD1 (5 bases). Trimming shortened V by 4 bases and J by 3 bases, and 10 bases separated the two germline ends. CDR3 length: 13 residues. Germline CDR1 is SGHRS and CDR2 is YFSETQ. The CDR3 loop is CASSPLTDYGYTF. The CDR3 DNA sequence: TGCGCCAGCAGCCCATTGACAGACTATGGCTACACCTTC.

The chain combines TRBV19 with TRBJ2-2; 8 nucleotides agree with TRBD1. Germline V gene lookup returns CDR1 LNHDA and CDR2 SQIVND (reference sequence). There are 16 residues in the CDR3. With V trimmed by 8 bases and J by 1 base, 9 bases remained unmatched. CDR3 residues: CASCPWDRQNTGELFF. The CDR3 DNA is TGTGCCAGTTGCCCTTGGGACAGGCAGAACACCGGGGAGCTGTTTTTT.

V and J are TRBV6-4 and TRBJ1-5, with 8 bases that match TRBD1. Germline loops: CDR1 MRHNA, CDR2 SNTAGT. The V segment lost 3 bases and the J segment 1 base; nucleotides outside the gene matches: 8. This CDR3 is 17 amino acids long. As DNA, the CDR3 is TGTGCCAGCAGTGATTGGGGGGGGACAGGCAGCAATCAGCCCCAGCATTTT. Its protein is CASSDWGGTGSNQPQHF.

The rearrangement uses TRBV9 and TRBJ2-3; 7 nucleotides align to TRBD2. This CDR3 contains 15 residues. V lost 4 bases to trimming and J lost 2 bases; unmatched junction nucleotides: 7. Germline V gene lookup returns CDR1 SGDLS and CDR2 YYNGEE. The chain's CDR3 is CASSRREGNTDTQYF. CDR3 coding DNA: TGTGCCAGCAGCAGAAGGGAGGGGAACACAGATACGCAGTATTTT.

V and J are TRBV5-1 and TRBJ1-4; 7 bases are shared with TRBD1. Germline CDR1 and CDR2: SGHRS and YFSETQ. The CDR3 contains 14 residues. The V and J ends lost 1 base and 8 bases, in that order; junction bases with no gene match: 5. The CDR3 loop is CASSLTGVREKLFF. The CDR3 DNA reads TGCGCCAGCAGCTTGACAGGGGTGAGAGAAAAACTGTTTTTT. Combining the CDR3 with reference TRBV5-1 and TRBJ1-4 gives the whole variable domain KAGVTQTPRYLIKTRGQQVTLSCSPISGHRSVSWYQQTPGQGLQFLFEYFSETQRNKGNFPGRFSGRQFSNSRSEMNVSTLELGDSALYLCASSLTGVREKLFFGSGTQLSVL.

V gene TRBV9 combines with J gene TRBJ1-4, with 9 nucleotides matching TRBD1. The CDR3 is made up of 15 amino acids. The germline gives CDR1 SGDLS, CDR2 YYNGEE. V was pared by 4 bases and J by 8 bases, with 9 bases of the junction left unmatched. CDR3 nucleotide sequence: TGTGCCAGCAGCCCCTCAGGGACAGGGAGGGAAAAACTGTTTTTT. Translating gives CASSPSGTGREKLFF.

V gene TRBV11-3 combines with J gene TRBJ2-7; 7 bases match TRBD1. V dropped 0 bases and J dropped 1; count of bases not matched to a gene: 9. There are 17 residues in the CDR3. Germline V gives CDR1 SGHNT, CDR2 YENEEA. CDR3: CASSLESIGTESYEQYF. For the CDR3, the DNA is TGTGCCAGCAGCTTAGAAAGTATTGGGACAGAGTCCTACGAGCAGTACTTC.

The CDR3 bases are TGTGCCAGCAGTTTAGGGACAGACAATGAGCAGTTCTTC. Translated, it gives CASSLGTDNEQFF. This sequence joins TRBV27 and TRBJ2-1, with 7 bases matching TRBD1. The CDR3 runs to 13 residues. Germline-derived CDR1 and CDR2 are MNHEY and SMNVEV (reference sequence). V was pared by 2 bases and J by 5 bases, with 0 bases of the junction left unmatched.

The chain recombines TRBV5-1 with TRBJ1-4; D is undetermined. Deletions cut 0 bases from V and 3 bases from J, with 12 bases between. The CDR3 has 16 residues. Germline CDR1 and CDR2: SGHRS and YFSETQ. The CDR3 sequence is CASSLVESRPNEKLFF. For the CDR3, the DNA is TGCGCCAGCAGCTTGGTCGAGAGCCGCCCTAATGAAAAACTGTTTTTT.

The chain links TRBV4-1 to TRBJ2-6; TRBD1 matches at 9 bases. The germline CDR1 and CDR2 sequences are MGHRA and YSYEKL. V lost 0 bases to trimming and J lost 2 bases; unmatched junction nucleotides: 8. The CDR3 totals 19 residues. The CDR3 nucleotides read TGCGCCAGCAGCCAAGATGTTGGGACAGGGAGGCCTGGGGCCAACGTCCTGACTTTC. This translates into CASSQDVGTGRPGANVLTF.